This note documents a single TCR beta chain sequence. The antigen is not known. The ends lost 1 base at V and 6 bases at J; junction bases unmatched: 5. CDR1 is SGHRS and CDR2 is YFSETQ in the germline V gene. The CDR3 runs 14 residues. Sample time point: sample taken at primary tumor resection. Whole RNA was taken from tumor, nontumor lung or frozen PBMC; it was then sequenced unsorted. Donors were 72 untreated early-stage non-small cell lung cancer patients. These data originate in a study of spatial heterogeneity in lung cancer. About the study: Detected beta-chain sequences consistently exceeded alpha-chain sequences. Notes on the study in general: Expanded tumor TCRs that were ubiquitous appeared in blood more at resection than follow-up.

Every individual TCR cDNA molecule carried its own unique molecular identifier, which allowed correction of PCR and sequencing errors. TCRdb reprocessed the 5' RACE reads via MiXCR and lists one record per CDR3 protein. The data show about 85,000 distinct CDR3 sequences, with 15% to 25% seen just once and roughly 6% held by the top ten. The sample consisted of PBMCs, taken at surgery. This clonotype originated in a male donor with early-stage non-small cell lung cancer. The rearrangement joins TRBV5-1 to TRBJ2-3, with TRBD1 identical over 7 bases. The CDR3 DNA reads TGCGCCAGCAGCTTGACAGGGGATTCGGATACGCAGTATTTT. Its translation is CASSLTGDSDTQYF.